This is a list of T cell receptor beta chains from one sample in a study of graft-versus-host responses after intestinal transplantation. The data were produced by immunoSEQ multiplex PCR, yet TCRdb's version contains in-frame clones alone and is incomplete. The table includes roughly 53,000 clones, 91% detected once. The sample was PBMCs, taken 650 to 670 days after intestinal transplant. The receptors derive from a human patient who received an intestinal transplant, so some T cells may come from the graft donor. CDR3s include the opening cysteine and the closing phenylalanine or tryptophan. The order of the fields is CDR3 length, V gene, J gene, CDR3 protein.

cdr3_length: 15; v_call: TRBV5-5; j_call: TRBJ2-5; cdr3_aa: CASSWGGGAQETQYF
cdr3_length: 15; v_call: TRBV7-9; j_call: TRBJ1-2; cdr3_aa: CASSLVVRGTYGYTF
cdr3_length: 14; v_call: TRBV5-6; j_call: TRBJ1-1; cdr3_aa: CASSPTQPMEEAFF
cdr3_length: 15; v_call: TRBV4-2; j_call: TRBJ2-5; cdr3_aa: CASSQGGGGEETQYF
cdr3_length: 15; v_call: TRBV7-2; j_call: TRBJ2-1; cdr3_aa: CASSPAAVGYNEQFF
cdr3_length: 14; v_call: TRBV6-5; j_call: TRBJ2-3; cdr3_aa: CASTGASGTDTQYF
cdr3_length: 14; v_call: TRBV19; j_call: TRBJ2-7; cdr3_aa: CASSSLGFSYEQYF
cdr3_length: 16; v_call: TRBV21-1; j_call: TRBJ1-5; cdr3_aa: CASNTRQNYSNQPQHF
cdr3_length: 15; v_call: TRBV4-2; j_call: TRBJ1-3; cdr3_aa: CASSQEWNPGNTIYF
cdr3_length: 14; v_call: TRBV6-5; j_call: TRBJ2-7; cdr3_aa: CASSFDRDLYEQYF
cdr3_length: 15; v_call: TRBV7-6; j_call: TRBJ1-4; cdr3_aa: CASSATGPTNEKLFF
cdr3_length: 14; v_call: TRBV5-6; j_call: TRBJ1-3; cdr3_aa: CASSFQGSGNTIYF
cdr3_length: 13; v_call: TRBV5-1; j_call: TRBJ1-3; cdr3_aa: CASSGVPGNTIYF
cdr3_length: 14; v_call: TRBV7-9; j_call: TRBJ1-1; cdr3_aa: CASSLDRGAAEAFF